Presented here are 14 T cell receptor beta chains from one specimen sequenced in a study of cytomegalovirus exposure and HLA in healthy donors. A multiplex PCR was run with 60 Vbeta primers and 13 Jbeta primers. Clones were read by immunoSEQ multiplex PCR, and TCRdb kept only the in-frame ones, dropping some. The sample includes about 40,000 clones, roughly 90% seen only once; the top ten take 10% to 12%. Material for sequencing was PBMCs. The receptor set was obtained from a woman aged 40 to 55 in good health and CMV-seropositive.

The rearrangement joins TRBV7-2 to TRBJ1-6; TRBD1 matches 7 bases. The ends lost 2 bases at V and 9 bases at J; junction bases unmatched: 7. The CDR3 runs 15 residues. In germline, CDR1 is SGHTA, CDR2 FQGNSA. The CDR3 coding sequence is TGTGCCAGCAGCTTAAGGCAGGGGGTTTCTTCACCCCTCCACTTT. It specifies CASSLRQGVSSPLHF.

This rearrangement joins TRBV9 to TRBJ2-3; TRBD2 agrees at 11 bases. The CDR3 loop spans 21 amino acids. The trim removed 4 bases at V and 0 bases at J, leaving 19 bases unmatched. The germline gives CDR1 SGDLS, CDR2 YYNGEE. The CDR3 DNA is TGTGCCAGCAGCCCAAGAGGGGCTAGCGGGGGGTTCATTCCTAGCACAGATACGCAGTATTTT. Translation gives CASSPRGASGGFIPSTDTQYF.

J is TRBJ1-5 and V is TRBV6-5; possibly TRBD1 for D (5 bases). Between the trimmed V and J ends, which lost 5 bases and 8 bases, there was a span of 10 bases. CDR1 and CDR2 (germline): MNHEY, SVGAGI. CDR3 length: 12 residues. CDR3 residues: CASSDSREPQHF. CDR3 nucleotide sequence: TGTGCCAGCAGTGACAGCCGGGAGCCCCAGCATTTT.

This sequence joins TRBV7-3 and TRBJ2-2, with TRBD2 as a possible D gene (5 bases). CDR3 length: 17 residues. CDR1 is SGHTA, CDR2 FQGTGA, per germline. V lost 0 bases and J lost 0, with 11 bases in between. CDR3 in amino acids: CASSLTFQRTNTGELFF. The DNA of the CDR3 is TGTGCCAGCAGCTTAACTTTTCAGCGGACGAACACCGGGGAGCTGTTTTTT.

Notes on this clone: Germline is not matched at one junction end, which may reflect a read error. The chain combines TRBV7-9 with TRBJ1-1, with D possibly being TRBD1 (6 bases). This CDR3 has 16 amino acids. Germline CDR1 SEHNR, CDR2 FQNEAQ (reference sequence). The CDR3 spells CSSSLGGTGMNTEAFF. DNA for the CDR3: TGTTCCAGCAGCTTAGGGGGAACAGGGATGAACACTGAAGCTTTCTTT.

V gene TRBV6-5 combines with J gene TRBJ1-1; D uncertain. The CDR3 runs to 13 residues. The V end was cut by 6 bases, the J end by 2 bases, with 10 bases between. Germline CDR1 and CDR2: MNHEY and SVGAGI. The DNA of the CDR3 is TGTGCCAGCAGCCCCGCCGGTAACACTGAAGCTTTCTTT. Protein product: CASSPAGNTEAFF.

The V gene is TRBV10-3, the J gene TRBJ1-5; possibly TRBD1 for D (5 bases). The CDR3 is 12 residues long. The V and J ends lost 4 bases and 11 bases respectively, with 12 bases between them. Germline CDR1 and CDR2: ENHRY and SYGVKD. CDR3 in amino acids: CAISGGDGTQHF. The CDR3, as DNA: TGTGCCATCAGTGGGGGGGACGGGACCCAGCATTTT.

The chain links TRBV28 to TRBJ2-3; 7 nucleotides agree with TRBD1. J was trimmed by 6 bases and V by 6 bases; bases with no gene match: 9. The CDR3 is 14 amino acids. The germline V gene has CDR1 MDHEN and CDR2 SYDVKM. CDR3 coding DNA: TGTGCCAGCAGCCAAACGACAGGGCCCGATACGCAGTATTTT. This codes for CASSQTTGPDTQYF.

The rearrangement joins TRBV28 to TRBJ1-1; TRBD1 matches at 7 bases. Germline-derived CDR1 and CDR2 are MDHEN and SYDVKM. Losses at the gene ends were 6 bases for V and 3 bases for J; bases not matched to a gene: 7. The CDR3 length is 14 residues. The CDR3 sequence: CASSPGTAYTEAFF. Written as DNA, the CDR3 is TGTGCCAGCAGCCCGGGGACAGCCTACACTGAAGCTTTCTTT.

The rearrangement joins TRBV7-2 to TRBJ2-7; possible D gene TRBD2, 6 bases. V was clipped by 5 bases and J by 3 bases, with 23 bases between them. The CDR3 sequence is 17 residues long. Germline CDR1 reads SGHTA; CDR2 reads FQGNSA. The CDR3 nucleotides read TGTGCCAGCAGCGTCGCGGTACTATTAGGGGACTTCTACGAGCAGTACTTC. Translating gives CASSVAVLLGDFYEQYF.

For this clone: At one end the junction does not follow the germline gene, possibly because of a read error. The chain recombines TRBV5-4 with TRBJ1-5; 8 bases map to TRBD1. In germline, CDR1 is SGHNT, CDR2 YYREEE (reference sequence). This CDR3 contains 15 residues. CDR3 loop: CASSLETGDNRPQHF. CDR3 nucleotide sequence: TGTGCCAGCAGCTTGGAGACAGGGGACAATCGGCCCCAGCATTTT.

CDR3 loop: CASSQGQGVYGYTF. In nucleotides, the CDR3 is TGTGCCAGCAGCCAGGGACAGGGTGTTTATGGCTACACCTTC. V and J are TRBV27 and TRBJ1-2; 9 bases match TRBD1. Germline V lookup: CDR1 MNHEY, CDR2 SMNVEV (reference sequence). CDR3 length: 14 amino acids. V was clipped by 6 bases and J by 5 bases; unmatched bases: 7.

This chain connects TRBV7-9 to TRBJ2-1; maybe TRBD2 (5 bases). Germline CDR1 SEHNR, CDR2 FQNEAQ (reference sequence). The CDR3 totals 13 residues. The V and J ends lost 5 bases and 6 bases respectively, with 11 bases between them. CDR3 in amino acids: CASSQDGINEQFF. The CDR3 region has the DNA TGTGCCAGCAGCCAGGACGGGATCAATGAGCAGTTCTTC.

This chain uses TRBV10-3 with TRBJ2-5, with 7 bases aligning to TRBD2. Germline CDR1 and CDR2: ENHRY and SYGVKD. CDR3 length: 16 residues. J lost 0 bases, V lost 2 bases, and 6 bases had no gene match. The CDR3, as DNA: TGTGCCATCAGTGAGCCCCCCGGGGGGAACCAAGAGACCCAGTACTTC. Amino acids: CAISEPPGGNQETQYF.